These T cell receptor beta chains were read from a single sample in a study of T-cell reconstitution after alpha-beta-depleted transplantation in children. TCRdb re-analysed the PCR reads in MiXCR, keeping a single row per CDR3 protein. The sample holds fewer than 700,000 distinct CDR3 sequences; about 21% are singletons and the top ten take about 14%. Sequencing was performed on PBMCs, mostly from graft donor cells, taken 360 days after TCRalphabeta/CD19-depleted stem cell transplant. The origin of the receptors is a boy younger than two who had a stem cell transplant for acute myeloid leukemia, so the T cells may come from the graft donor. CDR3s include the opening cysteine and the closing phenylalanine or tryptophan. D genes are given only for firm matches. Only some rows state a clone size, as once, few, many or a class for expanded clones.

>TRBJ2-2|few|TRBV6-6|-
CASSSGYTGELFF
TGTGCCAGCAGTTCTGGGTACACCGGGGAGCTGTTTTTT
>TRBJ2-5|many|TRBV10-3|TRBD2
CAISGAGGGAQETQYF
TGTGCCATCAGTGGGGCCGGCGGGGGGGCCCAAGAGACCCAGTACTTC
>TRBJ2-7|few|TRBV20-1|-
CSARTAKAAYEQYF
TGCAGTGCTAGAACTGCAAAAGCGGCCTACGAGCAGTACTTC
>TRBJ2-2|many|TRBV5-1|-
CASSLDISAGELFF
TGCGCCAGCAGTCTCGACATCTCGGCCGGGGAGCTGTTTTTT
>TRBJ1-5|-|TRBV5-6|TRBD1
CASSLSDRDQPQHF
TGTGCCAGCAGCTTGAGCGACAGGGATCAGCCCCAGCATTTT
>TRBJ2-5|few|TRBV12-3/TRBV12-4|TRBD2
CASSALGPSGVQETQYF
TGTGCCAGCAGTGCCTTGGGCCCTAGCGGGGTACAAGAGACCCAGTACTTC
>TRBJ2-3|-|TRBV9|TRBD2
CASSTPGGGPDTQYF
TGTGCCAGCAGCACCCCCGGGGGGGGGCCAGATACGCAGTATTTT
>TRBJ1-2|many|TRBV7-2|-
CASSSSPHGGYTF
TGTGCCAGCAGCTCCTCCCCACATGGGGGCTACACCTTC
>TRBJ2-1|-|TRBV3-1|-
CASSQAPDRYYNEQFF
TGTGCCAGCAGCCAAGCCCCCGACAGGTACTACAATGAGCAGTTCTTC
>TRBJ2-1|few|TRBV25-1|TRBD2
CASSGLAGVEQFF
TGTGCCAGCAGTGGACTAGCGGGGGTTGAGCAGTTCTTC
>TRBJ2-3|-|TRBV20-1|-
CSGSRAGPVTDTQYF
TGCAGTGGTAGTAGGGCCGGTCCCGTAACGGATACGCAGTATTTT
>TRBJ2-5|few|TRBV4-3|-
CASSQLTGSFGTQYF
TGCGCCAGCAGCCAACTAACGGGGTCTTTCGGGACCCAGTACTTC
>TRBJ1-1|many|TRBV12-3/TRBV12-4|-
CASSFLGQGRRNTEAFF
TGTGCCAGCAGTTTTCTTGGGCAGGGAAGGCGGAACACTGAAGCTTTCTTT
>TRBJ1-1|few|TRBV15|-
CATSRALNTEAFF
TGTGCCACCAGCAGAGCCCTGAACACTGAAGCTTTCTTT
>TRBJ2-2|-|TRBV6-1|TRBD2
CASSPLGWGGRMNGELFF
TGTGCCAGCAGCCCCCTTGGATGGGGGGGAAGAATGAACGGGGAGCTGTTTTTT
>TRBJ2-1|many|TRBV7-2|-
CASSQGTGSYNEQFF
TGTGCCAGCAGCCAGGGAACAGGCTCCTACAATGAGCAGTTCTTC
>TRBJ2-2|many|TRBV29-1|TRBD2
CSVAIAGVNTGELFF
TGCAGCGTTGCTATAGCGGGGGTGAACACCGGGGAGCTGTTTTTT
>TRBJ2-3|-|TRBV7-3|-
CASRPPDTQYF
TGTGCCAGCAGGCCACCCGATACGCAGTATTTT
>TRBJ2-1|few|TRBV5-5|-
CASSPMRDTRNNEQFF
TGTGCCAGCAGCCCTATGAGGGACACAAGAAACAATGAGCAGTTCTTC
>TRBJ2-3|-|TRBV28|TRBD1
CASSYRGATDTQYF
TGTGCCAGCAGTTACAGGGGGGCCACAGATACGCAGTATTTT
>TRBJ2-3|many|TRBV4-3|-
CASSQDRGGTGPDTQYF
TGCGCCAGCAGCCAAGATAGGGGGGGGACAGGCCCAGATACGCAGTATTTT
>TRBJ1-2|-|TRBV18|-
CASSPDYGYTF
TGTGCCAGCTCACCGGACTATGGCTACACCTTC
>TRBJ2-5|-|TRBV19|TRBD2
CASSLGGGLGETQYF
TGTGCCAGTAGTCTGGGCGGGGGTTTGGGAGAGACCCAGTACTTC
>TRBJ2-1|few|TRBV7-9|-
CASRDQLNNEQFF
TGTGCCAGCAGGGACCAGCTGAACAATGAGCAGTTCTTC
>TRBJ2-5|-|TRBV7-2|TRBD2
CASSSVGTIQETQYF
TGTGCCAGCAGCTCCGTTGGGACTATTCAAGAGACCCAGTACTTC
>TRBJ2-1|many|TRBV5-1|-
CASSLGDRIYNEQFF
TGCGCCAGCAGCTTAGGGGACCGAATCTACAATGAGCAGTTCTTC
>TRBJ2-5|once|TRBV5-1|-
CASSFVGVGGLETQYF
TGCGCCAGCAGCTTTGTAGGGGTCGGCGGGTTGGAGACCCAGTACTTC
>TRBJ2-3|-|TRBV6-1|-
CASQPADRTTDTQYF
TGTGCCAGCCAACCGGCGGATCGGACCACAGATACGCAGTATTTT
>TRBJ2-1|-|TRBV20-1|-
CSARVPVNNEQFF
TGCAGTGCTAGAGTTCCGGTAAACAATGAGCAGTTCTTC
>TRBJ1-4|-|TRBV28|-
CASSPGTTNEKLFF
TGTGCCAGCAGTCCAGGAACAACTAATGAAAAACTGTTTTTT
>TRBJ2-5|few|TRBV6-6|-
CASSYSTLETQYF
TGTGCCAGCAGTTACTCCACGCTAGAGACCCAGTACTTC
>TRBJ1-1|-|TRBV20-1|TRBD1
CSAREAGTGARTEAFF
TGCAGTGCTAGAGAGGCCGGGACAGGGGCTCGGACTGAAGCTTTCTTT
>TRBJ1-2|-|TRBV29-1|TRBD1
CSVVGQGARYGYTF
TGCAGCGTGGTGGGACAGGGGGCGAGGTATGGCTACACCTTC
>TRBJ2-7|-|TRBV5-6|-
CASSLLGDTSYEQYF
TGTGCCAGCAGCCTATTGGGGGATACCTCCTACGAGCAGTACTTC
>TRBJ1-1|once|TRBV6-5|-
CASSYAFVGAYTEAFF
TGTGCCAGCAGTTACGCCTTCGTGGGGGCGTACACTGAAGCTTTCTTT
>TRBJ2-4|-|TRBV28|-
CASSPFPGDRPKNIQYF
TGTGCCAGCAGTCCGTTCCCGGGGGACCGACCTAAAAACATTCAGTACTTC
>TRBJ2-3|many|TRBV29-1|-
CSLAVSTDTQYF
TGCAGCTTAGCAGTTAGCACAGATACGCAGTATTTT
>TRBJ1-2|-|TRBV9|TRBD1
CASSVRDRGPQNYGYTF
TGTGCCAGCAGCGTCAGGGACAGGGGTCCTCAAAACTATGGCTACACCTTC
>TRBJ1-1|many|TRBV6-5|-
CASSPGWENTEAFF
TGTGCCAGCAGCCCAGGGTGGGAGAACACTGAAGCTTTCTTT
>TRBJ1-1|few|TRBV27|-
CASSLSRGGTEAFF
TGTGCCAGCAGTTTATCAAGAGGTGGAACTGAAGCTTTCTTT
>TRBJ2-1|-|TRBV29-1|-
CSVRGRSYNEQFF
TGCAGCGTTCGGGGCAGATCCTACAATGAGCAGTTCTTC
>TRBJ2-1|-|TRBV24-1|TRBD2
CATSDFSSGDNEQFF
TGTGCCACCAGTGATTTTTCTAGCGGGGACAATGAGCAGTTCTTC
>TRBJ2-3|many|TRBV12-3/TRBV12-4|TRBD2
CASSLRDYTDTQYF
TGTGCCAGCAGTCTCCGGGACTATACAGATACGCAGTATTTT
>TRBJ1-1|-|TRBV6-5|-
CASSYEGPLGAFF
TGTGCCAGCAGTTACGAGGGCCCGCTGGGAGCTTTCTTT
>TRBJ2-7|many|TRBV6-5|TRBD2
CASSYSGTRTYEQYF
TGTGCCAGCAGTTACTCCGGGACTAGGACCTACGAGCAGTACTTC
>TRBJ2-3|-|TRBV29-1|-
CSVHPGGRTDTQYF
TGCAGCGTTCACCCAGGAGGGCGCACAGATACGCAGTATTTT
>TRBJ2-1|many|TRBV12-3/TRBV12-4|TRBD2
CASSQRGGYNEQFF
TGTGCCAGCAGTCAGCGGGGGGGGTACAATGAGCAGTTCTTC
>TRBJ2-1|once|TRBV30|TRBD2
CAWMSSGGPNEQFF
TGTGCCTGGATGTCCAGCGGGGGACCCAATGAGCAGTTCTTC
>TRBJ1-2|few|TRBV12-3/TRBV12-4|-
CASSLEYRTGYTF
TGTGCCAGCAGTTTAGAGTACAGGACCGGCTACACCTTC
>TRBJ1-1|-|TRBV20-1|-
CSATRGAFF
TGCAGTGCCACAAGGGGTGCTTTCTTT
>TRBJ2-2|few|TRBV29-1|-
CSGRTSAGELFF
TGCAGCGGCCGAACTAGTGCCGGGGAGCTGTTTTTT
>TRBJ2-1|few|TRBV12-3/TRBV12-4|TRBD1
CASSPGTGGFNEQFF
TGTGCCAGCAGTCCCGGGACAGGGGGCTTTAATGAGCAGTTCTTC
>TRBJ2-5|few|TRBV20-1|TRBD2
CSAPGSRGGRETQYF
TGCAGTGCTCCCGGGTCGCGGGGGGGCCGAGAGACCCAGTACTTC
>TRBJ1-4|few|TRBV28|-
CASSSGTRSEKLFF
TGTGCCAGCAGTTCCGGGACGAGGTCTGAAAAACTGTTTTTT
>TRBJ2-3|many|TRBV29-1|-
CSVEGGPVSDTQYF
TGCAGCGTTGAAGGAGGGCCGGTCTCAGATACGCAGTATTTT
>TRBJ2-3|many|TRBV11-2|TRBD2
CASSSDLAGGPTDTQYF
TGTGCCAGCAGCTCCGATCTAGCGGGGGGCCCCACAGATACGCAGTATTTT
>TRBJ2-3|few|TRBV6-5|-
CASSYAGPSTDTQYF
TGTGCCAGCAGTTACGCGGGGCCGAGCACAGATACGCAGTATTTT
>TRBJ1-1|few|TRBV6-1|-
CASRPHREPLNTEAFF
TGTGCCAGCAGACCCCACAGGGAGCCCCTGAACACTGAAGCTTTCTTT
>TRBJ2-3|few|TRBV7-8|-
CASSTRYGDTQYF
TGTGCCAGCAGCACCAGATACGGGGATACGCAGTATTTT
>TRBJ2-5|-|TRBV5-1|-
CASSLTPQGASATQYF
TGCGCCAGCAGCTTGACTCCACAGGGTGCGTCGGCGACCCAGTACTTC